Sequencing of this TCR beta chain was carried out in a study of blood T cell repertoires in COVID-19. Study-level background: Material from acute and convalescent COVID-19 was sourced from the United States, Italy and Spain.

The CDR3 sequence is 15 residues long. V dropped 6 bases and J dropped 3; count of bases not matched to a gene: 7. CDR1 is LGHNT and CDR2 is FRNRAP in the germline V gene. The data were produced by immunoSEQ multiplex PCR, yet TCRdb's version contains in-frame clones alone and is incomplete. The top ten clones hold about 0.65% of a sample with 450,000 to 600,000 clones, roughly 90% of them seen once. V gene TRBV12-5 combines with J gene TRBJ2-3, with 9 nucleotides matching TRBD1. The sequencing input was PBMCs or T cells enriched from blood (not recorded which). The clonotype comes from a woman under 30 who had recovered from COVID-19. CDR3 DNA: TGTGCTAGTGGCCTCCGGGACAGGGAAACAGATACGCAGTATTTT. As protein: CASGLRDRETDTQYF.